A single sample is the source of the 25 T cell receptor beta chains below, sequenced in a study of T cells after yellow fever vaccination. TCRdb recomputed calls from the 5' RACE reads with MiXCR, one row per CDR3 protein. The profile shows about 75,000 distinct CDR3 sequences, about 7.7% of them singletons. This sample comprised CD8+ T cells sorted from PBMCs, obtained roughly 10 days after the first yellow fever vaccination. All receptors derive from a man between 18 and 35 years old who received the YFV17D yellow fever vaccine.

Ten or more counts support this clonotype. The chain combines TRBV6-5 with TRBJ1-1; D gene unclear. Trimming shortened V by 1 base and J by 2 bases, and 8 bases separated the two germline ends. Germline CDR1 reads MNHEY; CDR2 reads SVGAGI. This CDR3 has 14 residues. Written as DNA, the CDR3 is TGTGCCAGCAGTTACTGGGCAGGAAACACTGAAGCTTTCTTT. This translates into CASSYWAGNTEAFF.

This clonotype was seen ten or more times. The chain couples TRBV4-3 to TRBJ1-6, with D tentatively TRBD1 (5 bases). There are 15 residues in the CDR3. The V end was cut by 2 bases, the J end by 10 bases, with 15 bases between. Germline V lookup: CDR1 LGHNA, CDR2 YSLEER. CDR3 nucleotide sequence: TGCGCCAGCAGCCAAAGGGATGGGGGTCGGTCACCCCTCCACTTT. Translated, it gives CASSQRDGGRSPLHF.

The sample holds many counts of this clonotype. The genes are TRBV7-6 and TRBJ2-3, with D possibly called TRBD1 or TRBD2 (5 bases each). With 8 bases removed from V and 1 base from J, the gap between germline ends came to 13 bases. This CDR3 region has 14 residues. Germline assignment: CDR1 SGHVS and CDR2 FNYEAQ. The DNA of the CDR3 is TGTGCCAGCGGGGACGAGGATGGCACAGATACGCAGTATTTT. Protein sequence: CASGDEDGTDTQYF. Full variable domain (rest looked up from reference TRBV7-6 and TRBJ2-3): GAGVSQSPRYKVTKRGQDVALRCDPISGHVSLYWYRQALGQGPEFLTYFNYEAQQDKSGLPNDRFSAERPEGSISTLTIQRTEQRDSAMYRCASGDEDGTDTQYFGPGTRLTVL.

This clonotype occurred a few times. The chain joins TRBV4-2 to TRBJ1-2, with 12 bases matching TRBD1. The CDR3 runs 21 residues. CDR1 is LGHNA and CDR2 is YNFKEQ in the germline V gene. After removal of 3 bases from V and 4 bases from J, the junction contained 21 bases not matched to a gene. CDR3 bases: TGTGCCAGCAGCCATCCGCCTCCGGGACAGGGGGCGCTTATTTCCTTCTATGGCTACACCTTC. Its protein is CASSHPPPGQGALISFYGYTF.

This clonotype was counted at least ten times. The V gene is TRBV4-3, the J gene TRBJ1-4; D remains ambiguous. Per germline, CDR1 LGHNA and CDR2 YSLEER. The CDR3 has 14 amino acids. V gave up 1 base and J gave up 5 bases, with 8 bases separating them. CDR3 region: CASSQVSVNEKLFF. CDR3 nucleotides: TGCGCCAGCAGCCAAGTCTCGGTCAATGAAAAACTGTTTTTT.

This clonotype was recorded at least ten times. J is TRBJ2-1 and V is TRBV4-1; 9 positions agree with TRBD2. Germline CDR1 reads MGHRA; CDR2 reads YSYEKL. The V gene end was trimmed by 1 base and the J gene end by 8 bases; junction bases not matched to a gene: 3. This CDR3 region has 14 residues. The CDR3, as DNA: TGCGCCAGCAGCCAAGGGCTAGCGGGGTATGAGCAGTTCTTC. Amino acid sequence: CASSQGLAGYEQFF.

This clonotype was recorded many times. V usage is TRBV4-2 and J usage is TRBJ2-5; perhaps D is TRBD1 or TRBD2 (6 bases each). V lost 4 bases to trimming and J lost 4 bases, with 16 bases between them. Germline lookup yields CDR1 LGHNA and CDR2 YNFKEQ. The CDR3 consists of 15 residues. CDR3 sequence reads: CASSPGGGNTETQYF. Written as DNA, the CDR3 is TGTGCCAGCAGCCCAGGAGGGGGAAATACAGAGACCCAGTACTTC.

This clonotype has a count of ten or more. The gene calls are TRBV12-3 or TRBV12-4 and TRBJ2-3; 9 bases fit TRBD2. This CDR3 has 14 residues. The V segment lost 4 bases and the J segment 3 bases; nucleotides outside the gene matches: 2. CDR3 DNA: TGTGCCAGCAGTTCGAGCGGGGGGACAGATACGCAGTATTTT. Protein product: CASSSSGGTDTQYF.

Many counts were recorded for this clonotype. The chain carries TRBV30 and TRBJ1-1; no clear D. The ends were cut back, 0 bases at V and 1 base at J, with 6 bases in the middle. The length of the CDR3 is 13 residues. Germline lookup yields CDR1 GTSNPN and CDR2 SVGIG (reference sequence). The CDR3 DNA follows: TGTGCCTGGAGTGTACAAGGGAACACTGAAGCTTTCTTT. Translating it yields CAWSVQGNTEAFF. Together with reference TRBV30 and TRBJ1-1, the CDR3 gives the full variable domain: SQTIHQWPATLVQPVGSPLSLECTVEGTSNPNLYWYRQAAGRGLQLLFYSVGIGQISSEVPQNLSASRPQDRQFILSSKKLLLSDSGFYLCAWSVQGNTEAFFGQGTRLTVV.

This clonotype came up many times. The chain employs TRBV19 and TRBJ2-5, with 8 bases matching TRBD1. V dropped 6 bases and J dropped 5; count of bases not matched to a gene: 11. The CDR3 totals 15 residues. The V gene's germline CDR1 is LNHDA and CDR2 SQIVND (reference sequence). CDR3 sequence (DNA): TGTGCCAGTAGACCTGACAGGGGAAAAGGGGAGACCCAGTACTTC. It encodes CASRPDRGKGETQYF.

The rearrangement links TRBV25-1 to TRBJ1-5; D is perhaps TRBD1 (5 bases). The germline V gene has CDR1 MGHDK and CDR2 SYGVNS. Trimming took 2 bases from V and 4 from J, leaving 9 bases between them. CDR3 length: 14 residues. CDR3 sequence: CASSELGGNQPQHF. For the CDR3, the DNA is TGTGCCAGCAGTGAACTCGGGGGGAATCAGCCCCAGCATTTT.

The table lists this clonotype with many counts. The genes are TRBV20-1 and TRBJ2-7; perhaps TRBD2 as D (5 bases). Germline V gene sequence: CDR1 DFQATT, CDR2 SNEGSKA (reference sequence). The V end lost 6 bases, the J end lost 1 base, and 19 bases lay between the germline ends. This CDR3 is built from 15 residues. The CDR3 is CSAGKVDPGSYEQYF. DNA for the CDR3: TGCAGTGCCGGGAAGGTTGACCCCGGATCCTACGAGCAGTACTTC.

This clonotype was recorded many times. The chain combines TRBV25-1 with TRBJ2-3; no reliable D call. Trimming took 3 bases from V and 2 from J, leaving 12 bases between them. From germline, CDR1 is MGHDK and CDR2 SYGVNS. This CDR3 contains 15 residues. CDR3 amino acids: CASSEWSEFTDTQYF. The CDR3 DNA sequence: TGTGCCAGCAGTGAGTGGTCAGAGTTCACAGATACGCAGTATTTT.

The chain employs TRBV27 and TRBJ2-2; the D gene is possibly TRBD2 (7 bases). Per germline, CDR1 MNHEY and CDR2 SMNVEV (reference sequence). The CDR3 spans 16 residues. The ends were cut back, 2 bases at V and 5 bases at J, with 15 bases in the middle. The CDR3 region has the DNA TGTGCCAGCAGTTTAACGGCGGGGGCGACTACCGGGGAGCTGTTTTTT. This translates into CASSLTAGATTGELFF.

The chain employs TRBV7-8 and TRBJ2-1; 7 nucleotides align to TRBD2. V was clipped by 7 bases and J by 7 bases; unmatched bases: 13. CDR1 is SGHVS, CDR2 FQNEAQ, per germline. The CDR3 runs to 15 residues. The CDR3 DNA reads TGTGCCAGCACCCTGACTAGCCCCCGTCTAAATGAGCAGTTCTTC. Its translation is CASTLTSPRLNEQFF.

V gene TRBV12-3 or TRBV12-4 combines with J gene TRBJ2-6, with 7 bases matching TRBD1. The CDR3 totals 15 residues. After removal of 8 bases from V and 3 bases from J, the junction contained 7 bases not matched to a gene. CDR3 sequence reads: CASLYRGGGANVLTF. The DNA of the CDR3 is TGTGCCAGCCTGTACAGGGGCGGTGGGGCCAACGTCCTGACTTTC.

This clonotype was observed many times. The V call is TRBV20-1, the J call TRBJ2-7; no firm D call. Germline loops: CDR1 DFQATT, CDR2 SNEGSKA (reference sequence). This CDR3 is 15 amino acids long. The germline V and J ends were trimmed by 3 bases and 2 bases, with 17 bases remaining between them. The CDR3 nucleotides read TGCAGTGCTAGGTCCATCTACAGTGATACCTACGAGCAGTACGTC. Protein sequence: CSARSIYSDTYEQYV.

This clonotype was seen more than once but under ten times. This chain links TRBV5-1 with TRBJ1-2, with D hard to call. This CDR3 has 15 residues. Germline loops: CDR1 SGHRS, CDR2 YFSETQ. V lost 3 bases, J lost 2 bases, and 14 bases lay in between. CDR3 nucleotides: TGCGCCAGCAGCTCGAACAGAGAATTAAACTATGGCTACACCTTC. Translation gives CASSSNRELNYGYTF.

In its sample, this clonotype was seen many times. This sequence joins TRBV20-1 and TRBJ1-2; TRBD1 matches at 9 bases. Germline CDR1 is DFQATT and CDR2 is SNEGSKA (reference sequence). Trimming removed 5 bases from V and 4 bases from J; junction bases left unmatched: 5. The CDR3 sequence is 13 residues long. The CDR3 nucleotides are TGCAGTGCTCACAGGGGGCGTCTCTATGGCTACACCTTC. It encodes CSAHRGRLYGYTF.

This clonotype came up many times. The chain carries TRBV6-1 and TRBJ1-1; D unresolved. In germline, CDR1 is MNHNS, CDR2 SASEGT. V shed 8 bases and J shed 0 bases, with 13 bases lying between them. CDR3 size: 14 residues. CDR3 loop: CASAPTTMNTEAFF. The DNA of the CDR3 is TGTGCCAGCGCTCCAACCACCATGAACACTGAAGCTTTCTTT.

The table lists this clonotype with many counts. The chain employs TRBV24-1 and TRBJ2-1, with 9 bases fitting TRBD2. CDR1 KGHDR and CDR2 SFDVKD come from the germline V gene. Germline trimming cut 1 base from V and 6 bases from J; bases unmatched to any gene: 3. The CDR3 has 15 amino acids. The CDR3 is CATSDFAGGRNEQFF. CDR3 in DNA: TGTGCCACCAGTGATTTTGCGGGGGGGCGCAATGAGCAGTTCTTC.

The chain joins TRBV4-3 to TRBJ2-1; 7 bases align to TRBD1. The CDR3 is made up of 15 amino acids. V lost 4 bases, J lost 7 bases, and 10 bases stayed unmatched. Germline CDR1 reads LGHNA; CDR2 reads YSLEER. The CDR3 nucleotides read TGCGCCAGCAGCCTTAGGGGGCTGGGTATTAATGAGCAGTTCTTC. Its translation is CASSLRGLGINEQFF.

This clonotype was picked up many times. This rearrangement joins TRBV12-3 or TRBV12-4 to TRBJ2-1; no reliable D call. V was clipped by 1 base and J by 4 bases, with 8 bases between them. CDR3 length: 14 amino acids. DNA for the CDR3: TGTGCCAGCAGTTTAGTCGGACGGTACAATGAGCAGTTCTTC. Its protein product is CASSLVGRYNEQFF.

This clonotype was counted ten times or more. The CDR3 DNA reads TGTGCCAGCAGCAAACAGGGTGGTTACACAGATACGCAGTATTTT. It codes for CASSKQGGYTDTQYF. This chain connects TRBV7-6 to TRBJ2-3, with a weak D call TRBD1 (6 bases). The ends were cut back, 5 bases at V and 2 bases at J, with 14 bases in the middle. Per germline, CDR1 SGHVS and CDR2 FNYEAQ. CDR3 size: 15 residues.

This clonotype occurred a few times. The J gene is TRBJ1-5, the V gene TRBV27, with D tentatively TRBD1 (6 bases). This CDR3 is 13 amino acids long. Germline loops: CDR1 MNHEY, CDR2 SMNVEV (reference sequence). With 6 bases removed from V and 4 bases from J, the gap between germline ends came to 10 bases. The CDR3 region is CASSHRVNQPQHF. The CDR3 DNA reads TGTGCCAGCAGCCACAGGGTTAATCAGCCCCAGCATTTT.